Each of the 18 T cell receptor beta chains below was sequenced from the same sample in a study of identical twins. TCRdb passed the 5' RACE reads through MiXCR, listing each CDR3 protein once. The sample shows around 1.7 million distinct CDR3 sequences, 32% of them seen only once. Sequences were obtained from cord blood. Every receptor here comes from a newborn girl in good health.

The rearrangement uses TRBV20-1 and TRBJ1-1; TRBD1 is a possible D gene (6 bases). The CDR3 extends over 16 amino acids. The V end lost 2 bases, the J end lost 0 bases, and 16 bases lay between the germline ends. From germline, CDR1 is DFQATT and CDR2 SNEGSKA (reference sequence). CDR3 sequence (DNA): TGCAGTGCTAGAATCCCCGGGACACCTATGAACACTGAAGCTTTCTTT. Residues: CSARIPGTPMNTEAFF.

The V gene is TRBV28, the J gene TRBJ1-5; D uncertain. The CDR3 has 14 residues. Trimming removed 6 bases from V and 0 bases from J, with 9 bases in between. Germline CDR1 is MDHEN and CDR2 is SYDVKM. DNA for the CDR3: TGTGCCAGCAGCCCCCCCAGTAGCAATCAGCCCCAGCATTTT. It translates to CASSPPSSNQPQHF.

V and J are TRBV6-1 and TRBJ2-7; D gene uncertain. Between the trimmed V and J ends, which lost 6 bases and 3 bases, there was a span of 15 bases. The CDR3 loop spans 14 amino acids. Per the germline V gene, CDR1 is MNHNS and CDR2 is SASEGT. The CDR3 DNA follows: TGTGCCAGCAGCCTCAAAGGCCGACTCTACGAGCAGTACTTC. Protein: CASSLKGRLYEQYF.

This clonotype was detected a few times. The CDR3 protein is CASSYSHWVQSSYNEQFF. The CDR3 region has the DNA TGTGCCAGCAGTTACTCGCATTGGGTCCAAAGCTCCTACAATGAGCAGTTCTTC. This chain joins TRBV6-5 and TRBJ2-1; no firm D call. V was cut by 0 bases and J by 0 bases, with 15 bases left in between. The CDR3 is 18 residues long. In germline, CDR1 is MNHEY, CDR2 SVGAGI.

This clonotype has more than one count but fewer than ten. The chain links TRBV2 to TRBJ1-2; TRBD1 matches at 9 bases. From germline, CDR1 is SNHLY and CDR2 FYNNEI. The V segment lost 8 bases and the J segment 10 bases; nucleotides outside the gene matches: 8. The CDR3 runs 12 residues. CDR3 sequence: CASSRDRVTYTF. The CDR3 bases are TGTGCCAGCTCCCGGGACAGGGTAACCTACACCTTC.

The chain carries TRBV14 and TRBJ1-1, with 8 bases lining up with TRBD1. V gave up 5 bases and J gave up 0 bases; unmatched junction bases: 8. Germline V gene sequence: CDR1 SGHDN, CDR2 FVKESK. The CDR3 extends over 16 amino acids. The DNA for the CDR3 is TGTGCCAGCAGCGACCGACAGGGGCCCCTGAACACTGAAGCTTTCTTT. Its protein product is CASSDRQGPLNTEAFF. Drawing the rest from reference TRBV14 and TRBJ1-1, the complete variable domain is EAGVTQFPSHSVIEKGQTVTLRCDPISGHDNLYWYRRVMGKEIKFLLHFVKESKQDESGMPNNRFLAERTGGTYSTLKVQPAELEDSGVYFCASSDRQGPLNTEAFFGQGTRLTVV.

The V and J genes are TRBV6-5 and TRBJ2-2; possible D gene TRBD2, 6 bases. V lost 5 bases and J 2 bases, leaving 15 bases between the germline ends. Germline CDR1 MNHEY, CDR2 SVGAGI. This CDR3 comprises 16 residues. The CDR3 spells CASSTDWTTNTGELFF. CDR3 nucleotides: TGTGCCAGCAGTACGGATTGGACTACAAACACCGGGGAGCTGTTTTTT.

This chain connects TRBV20-1 to TRBJ2-7, with 11 bases lining up with TRBD2. Germline V CDR1 and CDR2: DFQATT, SNEGSKA (reference sequence). The V and J ends lost 1 base and 2 bases, in that order; junction bases with no gene match: 4. The CDR3 extends over 15 amino acids. The CDR3: CSARAGTSGPYEQYF. In DNA form, the CDR3 reads TGCAGTGCTAGAGCGGGGACTAGCGGTCCCTACGAGCAGTACTTC.

In its sample, this clonotype was seen a few times. V is TRBV20-1 and J is TRBJ2-1; D remains unclear. With 7 bases removed from V and 4 bases from J, the gap between germline ends came to 11 bases. The CDR3 runs to 12 residues. CDR1 is DFQATT, CDR2 SNEGSKA, per germline (reference sequence). CDR3 region: CSGAWIYNEQFF. CDR3 bases: TGCAGTGGAGCATGGATATACAATGAGCAGTTCTTC.

V usage is TRBV5-1 and J usage is TRBJ1-4, with D unresolved. Trimming stripped 0 bases from V and 8 bases from J, with 11 bases between. Per the germline V gene, CDR1 is SGHRS and CDR2 is YFSETQ. This CDR3 contains 14 residues. The CDR3 spells CASSLGRNGEKLFF. CDR3 nucleotides: TGCGCCAGCAGCTTGGGTAGGAATGGGGAAAAACTGTTTTTT.

Details on this clonotype: A clone one base away is much larger, so this may be a read error. The chain has TRBV10-3 and TRBJ2-7; D gene ambiguous. Germline CDR1 and CDR2: ENHRY and SYGVKD. This CDR3 is built from 14 residues. CDR3 coding DNA: TGTGCCGTCAGTGAGGTGGCTCCCTCCTACGAGCAGTACTTC. This encodes CAVSEVAPSYEQYF.

The chain employs TRBV7-2 and TRBJ2-1; TRBD2 matches at 14 bases. This CDR3 has 15 residues. Per the germline V gene, CDR1 is SGHTA and CDR2 is FQGNSA. J gave up 9 bases and V 3 bases, and 4 bases lay outside the gene matches. The CDR3 protein is CASSLGLAGVFEQFF. CDR3 coding DNA: TGTGCCAGCAGCTTGGGACTAGCGGGAGTTTTTGAGCAGTTCTTC.

The chain links TRBV20-1 to TRBJ2-4; D perhaps matches TRBD1 (6 bases). The V end lost 0 bases, the J end lost 0 bases, and 18 bases lay between the germline ends. The germline V gene has CDR1 DFQATT and CDR2 SNEGSKA (reference sequence). The CDR3 has 18 amino acids. CDR3 loop: CSARDPGQMLIAKNIQYF. CDR3 in DNA: TGCAGTGCTAGAGATCCTGGACAGATGCTTATAGCCAAAAACATTCAGTACTTC.

This clonotype was observed many times. The chain recombines TRBV29-1 with TRBJ2-1; TRBD2 matches 10 bases. V was pared by 4 bases and J by 4 bases, with 4 bases of the junction left unmatched. The CDR3 is 14 residues long. CDR1 and CDR2 from the germline V gene are SQVTM and ANQGSEA. The CDR3 region is CSVGTSGPYNEQFF. The CDR3 DNA is TGCAGCGTTGGGACTAGCGGTCCGTACAATGAGCAGTTCTTC.

The chain couples TRBV6-1 to TRBJ2-2, with D hard to call. Trimming shortened V by 3 bases and J by 0 bases, and 2 bases separated the two germline ends. The CDR3 has 13 residues. Per germline, CDR1 MNHNS and CDR2 SASEGT. In nucleotides, the CDR3 is TGTGCCAGCAGTGACCCGAACACCGGGGAGCTGTTTTTT. This translates into CASSDPNTGELFF.

This clonotype was detected only a few times. The J gene is TRBJ1-4, the V gene TRBV6-5, with 8 bases aligning to TRBD1. J gave up 2 bases and V 2 bases, and 13 bases lay outside the gene matches. The CDR3 is made up of 19 amino acids. CDR1 MNHEY and CDR2 SVGAGI come from the germline V gene. The CDR3 DNA reads TGTGCCAGCAGTTACCCGTCGCCTGGGACAGGTCCCACTAATGAAAAACTGTTTTTT. Translated: CASSYPSPGTGPTNEKLFF.

The table lists this clonotype with a few counts. The chain links TRBV6-1 to TRBJ2-7; TRBD1 matches 9 bases. From germline, CDR1 is MNHNS and CDR2 SASEGT. V lost 6 bases to trimming and J lost 3 bases; unmatched junction nucleotides: 3. The CDR3 consists of 13 residues. The CDR3 nucleotides are TGTGCCAGCAGGGGACAGGGAGACTACGAGCAGTACTTC. Its translation: CASRGQGDYEQYF.

This rearrangement joins TRBV24-1 to TRBJ2-3; 9 nucleotides align to TRBD1. The CDR3 runs to 17 residues. Germline V CDR1 and CDR2: KGHDR, SFDVKD. V gave up 3 bases and J gave up 2 bases; unmatched junction bases: 8. CDR3 sequence: CATSDPLGQGVTDTQYF. In DNA form, the CDR3 reads TGTGCCACCAGTGATCCCCTGGGACAGGGTGTCACAGATACGCAGTATTTT.